One and the same sample provided the 5 T cell receptor beta chains below, sequenced in a study of Graves' ophthalmopathy and Graves' hyperthyroidism. Scientists amplified the TCR beta CDR3 regions from RNA transcripts. Following a first-round RT-PCR that used HTBI primers, a second-round multiplex PCR was carried out. A single record per CDR3 protein comes from TCRdb applying MiXCR to the multiplex PCR reads. The table has 600,000 to 700,000 distinct CDR3 sequences, about two fifths seen once. The sample consisted of peripheral blood. The receptor source for this set is an adult man with Graves' ophthalmopathy.

This clonotype was observed at least ten times. The chain carries TRBV7-2 and TRBJ2-7; D gene ambiguous. The CDR3 has 13 amino acids. V was cut by 0 bases and J by 3 bases, with 6 bases left in between. The germline gives CDR1 SGHTA, CDR2 FQGNSA. The CDR3 protein is CASSLARIYEQYF. The CDR3 region has the DNA TGTGCCAGCAGCTTAGCCCGGATCTACGAGCAGTACTTC. The full variable domain, with the rest looked up from reference TRBV7-2 and TRBJ2-7, is GAGVSQSPSNKVTEKGKDVELRCDPISGHTALYWYRQSLGQGLEFLIYFQGNSAPDKSGLPSDRFSAERTGGSVSTLTIQRTQQEDSAVYLCASSLARIYEQYFGPGTRLTVT.

The chain employs TRBV5-6 and TRBJ1-4; 9 nucleotides line up with TRBD1. The CDR3 sequence is 14 residues long. V lost 5 bases, J lost 7 bases, and 6 bases stayed unmatched. Germline lookup yields CDR1 SGHDT and CDR2 YYEEEE. As DNA, the CDR3 is TGTGCCAGCAGTGCGGCGGACAGGGGTGAAAAACTGTTTTTT. Encoded protein: CASSAADRGEKLFF.

This clonotype occurred a few times. The chain employs TRBV5-6 and TRBJ2-5, with 7 nucleotides matching TRBD2. Per germline, CDR1 SGHDT and CDR2 YYEEEE. The J segment lost 2 bases and the V segment lost 1 base, leaving 5 bases of the junction unmatched. The CDR3 covers 15 residues. The CDR3 spells CASSLMWGGQETQYF. Here the CDR3 DNA reads TGTGCCAGCAGCTTGATGTGGGGGGGTCAAGAGACCCAGTACTTC. Based on the CDR3 plus reference TRBV5-6 and TRBJ2-5, the full variable domain is DAGVTQSPTHLIKTRGQQVTLRCSPKSGHDTVSWYQQALGQGPQFIFQYYEEEERQRGNFPDRFSGHQFPNYSSELNVNALLLGDSALYLCASSLMWGGQETQYFGPGTRLLVL.

The V call is TRBV7-9, the J call TRBJ1-4; D is perhaps TRBD1 (5 bases). The CDR3 has 14 amino acids. Per the germline V gene, CDR1 is SEHNR and CDR2 is FQNEAQ (reference sequence). The V gene lost 2 bases and the J gene lost 7 bases, with 11 bases spanning the gap. The chain's CDR3 is CASSLLEGTEKLFF. In DNA, the CDR3 is TGTGCCAGCAGCTTACTGGAGGGGACTGAAAAACTGTTTTTT.

A remark on this clonotype: This may stem from a read error, because a much larger clone lies one nucleotide away. The V and J genes are TRBV7-1 and TRBJ1-2, with D hard to call. TRBV7-1 counts as an open reading frame of uncertain function. CDR3 length equals 13 residues. For the CDR3, the DNA is TGTGCCAGCAGTTCAGCACAGCCATATGGCTACACCTTC. Translated, it gives CASSSAQPYGYTF.